These 2 T cell receptor beta chains came from one sample sequenced in a study of CD8 T cells in Susac syndrome. With random hexamers, reverse transcription was performed on about 0.5 to 1 ug of RNA. A single record per CDR3 protein comes from TCRdb applying MiXCR to the immunoSEQ multiplex PCR reads. This sample has some 180,000 distinct CDR3 sequences; around 94% occur once, and the top ten carry 0.09% to 0.1%. Sequencing was done on a sample of CD4+ T cells from PBMCs. The receptors were gathered from a human donor with Susac syndrome.

The chain links TRBV30 to TRBJ2-1; D may be TRBD1 or TRBD2 (5 bases each). The CDR3 runs 13 residues. V was clipped by 0 bases and J by 6 bases, with 9 bases between them. From germline, CDR1 is GTSNPN and CDR2 SVGIG (reference sequence). CDR3 region: CAWSVGTANEQFF. The CDR3 nucleotides read TGTGCCTGGAGTGTAGGGACGGCCAATGAGCAGTTCTTC.

This chain connects TRBV6-1 to TRBJ2-1; 12 bases are a match to TRBD2. Per the germline V gene, CDR1 is MNHNS and CDR2 is SASEGT. V lost 6 bases to trimming and J lost 0 bases; unmatched junction nucleotides: 9. This CDR3 is built from 18 residues. The CDR3 here is CASRKTSGSSSSYNEQFF. CDR3 nucleotides: TGTGCCAGCAGGAAGACTAGCGGGAGCTCCAGCTCCTACAATGAGCAGTTCTTC.